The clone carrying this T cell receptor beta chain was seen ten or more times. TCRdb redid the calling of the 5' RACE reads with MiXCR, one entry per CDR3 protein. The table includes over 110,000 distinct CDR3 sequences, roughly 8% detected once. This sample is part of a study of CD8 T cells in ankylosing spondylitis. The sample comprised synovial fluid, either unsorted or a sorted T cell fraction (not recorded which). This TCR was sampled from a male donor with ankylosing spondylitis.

CDR3 DNA sequence: TGTGCCAGCAGTTGGAGTGGTCTCCAGCCCCAGCATTTT. Translating it yields CASSWSGLQPQHF. The chain uses TRBV6-6 and TRBJ1-5; unclear D gene. Germline values: CDR1 MNHNY, CDR2 SVGAGI (reference sequence). This CDR3 spans 13 amino acids. The ends were cut back, 4 bases at V and 7 bases at J, with 11 bases in the middle.